Here is one T cell receptor (beta chain) with its context. Its cognate antigen is unknown. This record comes from a study of T cell responses to AZD1222 COVID-19 vaccine. Study-wide points: Females outnumbered males among donors, who were mostly white British; clonal diversity was possibly underestimated. Baseline seropositivity occurred in only 5 to 7 AZD1222 recipients. It was only after the peak T cell response that any repertoires were sampled.

The germline gives CDR1 MDHEN, CDR2 SYDVKM. This CDR3 region has 17 residues. Deletions cut 3 bases from V and 0 bases from J, with 15 bases between. The protocol was immunoSEQ multiplex PCR, while the TCRdb copy is restricted to in-frame clones and leaves out a portion. Here the sample spans about 90,000 clones, about 88% being singletons. This rearrangement joins TRBV28 to TRBJ1-5; TRBD1 might be the D (5 bases). The sample consisted of peripheral blood, taken 28 days after the second AZD1222 dose. This TCR was recovered from an adult who received the AZD1222 COVID-19 vaccine. The CDR3 sequence: CASSFHQGLGSNQPQHF. In nucleotides, the CDR3 is TGTGCCAGCAGTTTTCATCAGGGCCTCGGTAGCAATCAGCCCCAGCATTTT.